This TCR beta chain was sequenced in a study of T cell repertoires in cytomegalovirus infection. Background on the study: CMV infection together with matching HLA type was indicated by public TCR beta signatures.

This CDR3 contains 14 residues. V dropped 6 bases and J dropped 8; count of bases not matched to a gene: 12. Germline-derived CDR1 and CDR2 are MDHEN and SYDVKM. TCRdb analysed the reads with MiXCR anew, one entry per CDR3 protein. Of some 500,000 distinct CDR3 sequences in the sample, roughly a third were seen once. Findings and caveats of the study: HLA-C-restricted CMV-specific TCR beta clonotypes were dominant in the ex vivo response.

As concerns this clonotype: Its matching antigen is unknown.

The gene calls are TRBV28 and TRBJ1-2; 7 bases match TRBD1. The sequence derives from a human donor in good health (CMV status not recorded). Some clones in this sample may be carry-over from other donors' samples. The sequences come from cultured PBMCs, collected from culture after CMV antigen stimulation. The CDR3 DNA follows: TGTGCCAGCAGCCAGGGGGGGCGCGAGGGAGGCTACACCTTC. This encodes CASSQGGREGGYTF.